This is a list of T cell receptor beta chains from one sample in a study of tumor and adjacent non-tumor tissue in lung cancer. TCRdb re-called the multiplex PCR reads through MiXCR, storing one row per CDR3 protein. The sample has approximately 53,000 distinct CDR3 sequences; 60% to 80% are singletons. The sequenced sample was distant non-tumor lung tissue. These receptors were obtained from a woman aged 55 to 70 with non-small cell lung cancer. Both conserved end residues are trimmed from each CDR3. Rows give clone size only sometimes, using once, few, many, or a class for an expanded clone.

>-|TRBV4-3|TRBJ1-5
ASSHFDRASQPQH
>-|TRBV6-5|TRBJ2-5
ASSRTWGQKTQY
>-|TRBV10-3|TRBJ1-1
AITVEDRGSTEAF
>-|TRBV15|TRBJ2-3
ATSFGQGGDTQY
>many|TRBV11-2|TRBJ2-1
ASSLEREQF
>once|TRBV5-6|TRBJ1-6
ASSLGTGGWYSPPH
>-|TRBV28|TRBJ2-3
ASIPGTMVNTQY
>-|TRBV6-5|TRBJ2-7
ASGVQGPNHKQY
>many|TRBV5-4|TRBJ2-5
ASTKPGRKETQY
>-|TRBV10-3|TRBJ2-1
AISEWEGTSGALTYNEQF
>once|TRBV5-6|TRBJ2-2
GSCRPTRELF
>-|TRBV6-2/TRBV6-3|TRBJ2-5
ASGPLSDLETQY
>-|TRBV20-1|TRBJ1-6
SATKRGRGSPLQ
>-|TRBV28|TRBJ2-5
DSSLRTSGEGATQY
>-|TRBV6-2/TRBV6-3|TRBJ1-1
ANQTPGQGVTEAL
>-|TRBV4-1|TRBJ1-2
ASSQDWTVNYGHT
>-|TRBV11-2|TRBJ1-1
ASSLGRQNNEAF
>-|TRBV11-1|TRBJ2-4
GSSLSGGANIQY
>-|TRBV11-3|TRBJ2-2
ASSLGTAVTGKLF
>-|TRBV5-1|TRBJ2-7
AGSLAEVVGIYEQY
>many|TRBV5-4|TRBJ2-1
ASSSEGGSYNEQF
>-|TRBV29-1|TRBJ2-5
SVEGTRDSGQETQY
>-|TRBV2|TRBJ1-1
ASSAGTGNTEAF
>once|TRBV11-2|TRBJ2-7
ASSREIIYEQY
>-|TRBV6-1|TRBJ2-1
ASSVNPTGPLRGREQF
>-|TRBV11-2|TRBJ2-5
ASSPTGTGGGTQY
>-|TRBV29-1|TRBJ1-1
STGQSMNTDAF
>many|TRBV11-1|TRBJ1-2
ASSPSGQSYGYT
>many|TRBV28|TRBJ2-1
ASSGPDRNEQF
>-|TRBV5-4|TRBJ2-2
ASSPGSDRLRGELF
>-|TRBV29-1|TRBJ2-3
SVELRDRGTNTQY
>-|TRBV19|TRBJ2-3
ASSDSGAGFSTDTQY
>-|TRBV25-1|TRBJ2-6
ASSELREPRVLT
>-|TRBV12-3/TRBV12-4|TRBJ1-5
ASSPREQPNQPQH
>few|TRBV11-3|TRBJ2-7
ASSAEGYEQY
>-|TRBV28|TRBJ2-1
ASSNSETNAEQF
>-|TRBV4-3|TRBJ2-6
ASSQDGGRVIISGANVLT
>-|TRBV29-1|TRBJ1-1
SVVEGTGNTEAF
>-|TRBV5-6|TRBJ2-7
VSSSGQGFNEQY
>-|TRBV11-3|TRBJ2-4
TSSLFDGQGDIQY
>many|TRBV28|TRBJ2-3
ASASGREFTDTQY
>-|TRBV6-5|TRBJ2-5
TDSAQGEEETQY
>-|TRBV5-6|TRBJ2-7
ARSSGQGGCWRY
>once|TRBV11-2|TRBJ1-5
ASFRDSGQPQH
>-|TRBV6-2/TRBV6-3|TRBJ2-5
VSSRPPYTGRLGQETQY
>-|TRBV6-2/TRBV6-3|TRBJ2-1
ASTSPVLTGRENKQF
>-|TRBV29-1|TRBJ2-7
SLEGQTFEHY
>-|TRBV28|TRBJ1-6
ASTSGGEGNSPIH
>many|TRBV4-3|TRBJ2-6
ASSPGRTSGANVLT
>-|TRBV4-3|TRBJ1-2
ASSHLGRGDGYT